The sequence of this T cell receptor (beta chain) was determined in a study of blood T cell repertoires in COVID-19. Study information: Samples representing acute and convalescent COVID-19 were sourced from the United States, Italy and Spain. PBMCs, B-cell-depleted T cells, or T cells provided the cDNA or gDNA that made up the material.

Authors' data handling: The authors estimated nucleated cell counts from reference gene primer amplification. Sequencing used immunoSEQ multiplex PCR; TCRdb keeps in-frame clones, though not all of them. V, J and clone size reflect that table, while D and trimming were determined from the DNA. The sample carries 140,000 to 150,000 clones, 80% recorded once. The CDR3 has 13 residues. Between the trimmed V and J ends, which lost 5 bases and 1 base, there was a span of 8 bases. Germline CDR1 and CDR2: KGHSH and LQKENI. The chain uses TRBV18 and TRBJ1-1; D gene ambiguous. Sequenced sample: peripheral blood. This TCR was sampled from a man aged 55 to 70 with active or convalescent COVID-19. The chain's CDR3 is CASSSGRNTEAFF. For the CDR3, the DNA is TGTGCCAGCTCAAGCGGGAGGAACACTGAAGCTTTCTTT.